This TCR beta chain was captured in a study of blood T cells in healthy people across ages. Study details: Through template switching, about one barcoded beta molecule was captured per two T cells, as measured in model experiments.

Then a second PCR, running about 6 to 11 cycles, was carried out with a sample-barcoded 5' primer and a J-beta primer mix. TCRdb re-called the 5' RACE reads with MiXCR, one entry per CDR3 protein. Of about 590,000 distinct CDR3 sequences listed, around 31% are singletons. Isolation recovered at least 6 million PBMCs from every sample. The V end was cut by 6 bases, the J end by 2 bases, with 13 bases between. Per germline, CDR1 SNHLY and CDR2 FYNNEI. CDR3 size: 14 residues. Overall study results and limits: The fall in TCR beta diversity per million T cells was roughly linear with age.

In the case of this clonotype: Its matching antigen is unknown.

This chain connects TRBV2 to TRBJ1-1, with unresolved D. The receptor was derived from a woman of 80 years or more in good health. The sample consisted of blood. The CDR3 is CASSEYLLNTEAFF. CDR3 DNA: TGTGCCAGCAGCGAATACCTATTAAACACTGAAGCTTTCTTT.